Shown below are 32 T cell receptor beta chains from a single sample sequenced in a study of CD4+ T cells in melanoma. Sequenced by immunoSEQ multiplex PCR; TCRdb stores in-frame clones only, minus some. Among roughly 50,000 clones listed, roughly 89% were seen once. The material sequenced was peripheral blood. All receptors derive from a human donor with melanoma.

The chain links TRBV7-2 to TRBJ2-7; 7 bases are a match to TRBD1. From germline, CDR1 is SGHTA and CDR2 FQGNSA. The CDR3 loop spans 16 amino acids. V lost 5 bases and J lost 2; bases outside the gene matches: 12. In nucleotides, the CDR3 is TGTGCCAGCAGCCTGGACCGGGACAGCTCAACCTACGAGCAGTACTTC. This gives the protein CASSLDRDSSTYEQYF. Based on the CDR3 plus reference TRBV7-2 and TRBJ2-7, the full variable domain is GAGVSQSPSNKVTEKGKDVELRCDPISGHTALYWYRQSLGQGLEFLIYFQGNSAPDKSGLPSDRFSAERTGGSVSTLTIQRTQQEDSAVYLCASSLDRDSSTYEQYFGPGTRLTVT.

The J gene is TRBJ1-5, the V gene TRBV7-9, with D uncertain. The CDR3 loop spans 14 amino acids. Germline V lookup: CDR1 SEHNR, CDR2 FQNEAQ (reference sequence). Trimming shortened V by 6 bases and J by 4 bases, and 13 bases separated the two germline ends. The CDR3 sequence is CASRAPGSNQPQHF. The CDR3 bases are TGTGCCAGCAGGGCACCGGGAAGTAATCAGCCCCAGCATTTT.

The J gene is TRBJ2-3, the V gene TRBV5-1, with 15 bases identical to TRBD2. This CDR3 is built from 16 residues. Unmatched junction bases numbered 2, after V lost 3 bases and J lost 3 bases. Germline V gene lookup returns CDR1 SGHRS and CDR2 YFSETQ. CDR3 DNA: TGCGCCAGCAGCTCGGGACTAGCGGGGGGTACAGATACGCAGTATTTT. Translating gives CASSSGLAGGTDTQYF.

This clone showed up just once. J is TRBJ1-1 and V is TRBV10-3, with D perhaps TRBD1 (5 bases). Germline CDR1 is ENHRY and CDR2 is SYGVKD. Between the trimmed V and J ends, which lost 8 bases and 0 bases, there was a span of 7 bases. This CDR3 is built from 12 residues. Here the CDR3 DNA reads TGTGCCATCGGGACGGTGAACACTGAAGCTTTCTTT. Its translation is CAIGTVNTEAFF.

The chain uses TRBV7-8 and TRBJ1-2; D is possibly TRBD1 (5 bases). V was shortened by 1 base and J by 7 bases, with 28 bases between the two germline ends. The CDR3 consists of 19 residues. Looked up from germline, CDR1 is SGHVS and CDR2 is FQNEAQ. The CDR3 region is CASSLGVGVATLRPGGYTF. The CDR3, as DNA: TGTGCCAGCAGCTTAGGAGTGGGGGTTGCGACGTTAAGGCCGGGTGGCTACACCTTC.

CDR3 in DNA: TGTGCCAGCAGTCCTGTCGGGGGTACTCATAGCACAGATACGCAGTATTTT. This encodes CASSPVGGTHSTDTQYF. V usage is TRBV2 and J usage is TRBJ2-3; D is possibly TRBD2 (6 bases). The CDR3 is 17 residues long. The V end was cut by 5 bases, the J end by 0 bases, with 18 bases between. Germline-derived CDR1 and CDR2 are SNHLY and FYNNEI.

J is TRBJ1-5 and V is TRBV6-1; no definite D call. CDR3 size: 14 residues. The V end was cut by 0 bases, the J end by 6 bases, with 9 bases between. Looked up from germline, CDR1 is MNHNS and CDR2 is SASEGT. The CDR3 sequence is CASSEAGFAQPQHF. The CDR3 bases are TGTGCCAGCAGTGAAGCTGGTTTTGCTCAGCCCCAGCATTTT.

This chain joins TRBV10-3 and TRBJ2-2; D may be TRBD1 or TRBD2 (5 bases each). The germline gives CDR1 ENHRY, CDR2 SYGVKD. V was trimmed by 6 bases and J by 7 bases, leaving 15 bases between them. CDR3 length: 14 amino acids. The CDR3 loop is CAIRGEQVVGELFF. The CDR3 nucleotides are TGTGCCATCAGGGGGGAACAGGTTGTCGGGGAGCTGTTTTTT.

The rearrangement links TRBV7-6 to TRBJ1-6, with D unclear. Per germline, CDR1 SGHVS and CDR2 FNYEAQ. The CDR3 loop spans 15 amino acids. V shed 1 base and J shed 3 bases, with 7 bases lying between them. CDR3 region: CASSLGGFYNSPLHF. The CDR3 DNA follows: TGTGCCAGCAGCTTAGGGGGTTTCTATAATTCACCCCTCCACTTT.

The V gene is TRBV18, the J gene TRBJ1-5; D unclear. Trimming shortened V by 3 bases and J by 3 bases, and 9 bases separated the two germline ends. CDR1 is KGHSH and CDR2 is LQKENI in the germline V gene. This CDR3 has 14 residues. The CDR3 region is CASSPTSSNQPQHF. In DNA form, the CDR3 reads TGTGCCAGCTCACCTACCTCCTCCAATCAGCCCCAGCATTTT.

The table lists this clone with a count of one. This chain links TRBV7-9 with TRBJ1-6; D gene unclear. Trimming stripped 5 bases from V and 0 bases from J, with 11 bases between. CDR1 and CDR2 from the germline V gene are SEHNR and FQNEAQ (reference sequence). The CDR3 covers 16 residues. The CDR3 sequence is CASSPDAYSYNSPLHF. The CDR3 coding sequence is TGTGCCAGCAGCCCCGACGCGTACTCCTATAATTCACCCCTCCACTTT.

The rearrangement joins TRBV10-3 to TRBJ1-4; the match to TRBD1 covers 10 bases. From germline, CDR1 is ENHRY and CDR2 SYGVKD. The trim removed 3 bases at V and 9 bases at J, leaving 4 bases unmatched. CDR3 length: 14 amino acids. Here the CDR3 DNA reads TGTGCCATCAGTGATAGACAGGGGGCTCAAAAACTGTTTTTT. Translated, it gives CAISDRQGAQKLFF.

This chain links TRBV14 with TRBJ1-1; D is possibly TRBD1 (5 bases). Deletions cut 0 bases from V and 0 bases from J, with 8 bases between. Germline CDR1 is SGHDN and CDR2 is FVKESK. The CDR3 sequence is 15 residues long. The CDR3 DNA is TGTGCCAGCAGCCAAGATTGGGGGATGAACACTGAAGCTTTCTTT. Translation: CASSQDWGMNTEAFF. The complete variable domain, with remaining parts taken from reference TRBV14 and TRBJ1-1, reads EAGVTQFPSHSVIEKGQTVTLRCDPISGHDNLYWYRRVMGKEIKFLLHFVKESKQDESGMPNNRFLAERTGGTYSTLKVQPAELEDSGVYFCASSQDWGMNTEAFFGQGTRLTVV.

The CDR3 here is CASSLPRRNTEAFF. The CDR3 DNA reads as TGTGCCAGCAGCTTACCTCGCCGGAACACTGAAGCTTTCTTT. The chain joins TRBV7-2 to TRBJ1-1; D uncertain. The V gene's germline CDR1 is SGHTA and CDR2 FQGNSA. V was clipped by 2 bases and J by 1 base, with 8 bases between them. This CDR3 spans 14 amino acids.

This clone occurred once. The chain combines TRBV18 with TRBJ1-5; D gene ambiguous. The CDR3 runs to 14 residues. Germline V CDR1 and CDR2: KGHSH, LQKENI. V was clipped by 3 bases and J by 5 bases, with 11 bases between them. The CDR3 coding sequence is TGTGCCAGCTCACCTGGCGGCAGGCATCAGCCCCAGCATTTT. Translated: CASSPGGRHQPQHF.

This sequence joins TRBV7-2 and TRBJ2-1; 7 nucleotides line up with TRBD2. CDR1 and CDR2 from the germline V gene are SGHTA and FQGNSA. The CDR3 has 13 residues. J lost 15 bases, V lost 9 bases, and 17 bases had no gene match. CDR3 in amino acids: CASGGVAKSRGFF. CDR3 DNA sequence: TGTGCCAGTGGGGGGGTGGCCAAGTCCCGAGGGTTCTTC. Full variable domain (missing parts from reference TRBV7-2 and TRBJ2-1): GAGVSQSPSNKVTEKGKDVELRCDPISGHTALYWYRQSLGQGLEFLIYFQGNSAPDKSGLPSDRFSAERTGGSVSTLTIQRTQQEDSAVYLCASGGVAKSRGFFGPGTRLTVL.

This clone has only one observation. The rearrangement joins TRBV10-3 to TRBJ2-7; the D call may be TRBD1 or TRBD2 (5 bases each). Trimming took off 5 bases at V and 0 bases at J, with 17 bases between the two ends. CDR3 size: 16 residues. Looked up from germline, CDR1 is ENHRY and CDR2 is SYGVKD. CDR3 coding DNA: TGTGCCATCAGTTCCGGACCGCCAGGGAGCTCCTACGAGCAGTACTTC. Translated: CAISSGPPGSSYEQYF.

The V call is TRBV28, the J call TRBJ1-1; TRBD1 matches at 8 bases. Germline CDR1 and CDR2: MDHEN and SYDVKM. The V segment lost 4 bases and the J segment 13 bases; nucleotides outside the gene matches: 8. This CDR3 has 12 amino acids. The DNA for the CDR3 is TGTGCCAGCAGTTGGGGACAGGCCCAGAGTTTCTTT. This sequence encodes CASSWGQAQSFF.

V and J are TRBV29-1 and TRBJ1-2; D uncertain. CDR3 length: 14 residues. In germline, CDR1 is SQVTM, CDR2 ANQGSEA. V was pared by 1 base and J by 0 bases, with 9 bases between. CDR3 nucleotide sequence: TGCAGCGTTGAAGCTCCGGCCACTAACTATGGCTACACCTTC. Residues: CSVEAPATNYGYTF.

The chain joins TRBV6-5 to TRBJ2-3; D is undetermined. V was cut by 2 bases and J by 4 bases, with 10 bases left in between. CDR1 and CDR2 (germline): MNHEY, SVGAGI. CDR3 length: 14 residues. Written as DNA, the CDR3 is TGTGCCAGCAGTTACGCCTACAGTGCAGATACGCAGTATTTT. It is translated as CASSYAYSADTQYF.

This chain connects TRBV7-9 to TRBJ2-7; D unresolved. CDR3 size: 13 residues. Trimming took off 7 bases at V and 4 bases at J, with 14 bases between the two ends. Germline V gives CDR1 SEHNR, CDR2 FQNEAQ (reference sequence). CDR3 DNA: TGTGCCAGCAACCGAGGAGAGGATTACGAGCAGTACTTC. Translation gives CASNRGEDYEQYF. Full variable domain (rest looked up from reference TRBV7-9 and TRBJ2-7): DTGVSQNPRHKITKRGQNVTFRCDPISEHNRLYWYRQTLGQGPEFLTYFQNEAQLEKSRLLSDRFSAERPKGSFSTLEIQRTEQGDSAMYLCASNRGEDYEQYFGPGTRLTVT.

The V gene is TRBV2, the J gene TRBJ2-5; no definite D call. Germline-derived CDR1 and CDR2 are SNHLY and FYNNEI. The length of the CDR3 is 12 residues. Trimming shortened V by 5 bases and J by 3 bases, and 7 bases separated the two germline ends. The CDR3 loop is CASSTLKETQYF. The DNA of the CDR3 is TGTGCCAGCAGTACTTTGAAAGAGACCCAGTACTTC. Looking up the rest from reference TRBV2 and TRBJ2-5 gives the full variable domain: EPEVTQTPSHQVTQMGQEVILRCVPISNHLYFYWYRQILGQKVEFLVSFYNNEISEKSEIFDDQFSVERPDGSNFTLKIRSTKLEDSAMYFCASSTLKETQYFGPGTRLLVL.

The DNA of the CDR3 is TGTGCCAGCAGCCTGTCCGGGAATGGCTACACCTTC. As protein: CASSLSGNGYTF. The chain recombines TRBV11-3 with TRBJ1-2; no clear D. This CDR3 spans 12 amino acids. V shed 5 bases and J shed 6 bases, with 10 bases lying between them. Germline CDR1 is SGHNT and CDR2 is YENEEA.

The gene calls are TRBV4-2 and TRBJ2-1, with D maybe TRBD2 (7 bases). V lost 0 bases and J lost 7, with 13 bases in between. The germline V gene encodes CDR1 LGHNA and CDR2 YNFKEQ. The CDR3 has 15 amino acids. CDR3 in DNA: TGTGCCAGCAGCCAAGAGTCCGGGGGGCCTAATGAGCAGTTCTTC. Translated: CASSQESGGPNEQFF.

The V gene is TRBV7-9, the J gene TRBJ1-5; D is ambiguous. V dropped 6 bases and J dropped 4 bases, with 10 bases sitting between them. CDR3 length: 13 residues. Germline V lookup: CDR1 SEHNR, CDR2 FQNEAQ (reference sequence). The DNA of the CDR3 is TGTGCCAGCAGGGGAGGGCTAAATCAGCCCCAGCATTTT. Protein: CASRGGLNQPQHF. The full variable domain, completed using reference TRBV7-9 and TRBJ1-5, is DTGVSQNPRHKITKRGQNVTFRCDPISEHNRLYWYRQTLGQGPEFLTYFQNEAQLEKSRLLSDRFSAERPKGSFSTLEIQRTEQGDSAMYLCASRGGLNQPQHFGDGTRLSIL.

In its sample, this clone is medium-sized. CDR3 protein: CASSQTANYGYTF. The CDR3 nucleotides are TGTGCCAGCAGTCAAACAGCTAACTATGGCTACACCTTC. The chain joins TRBV7-2 to TRBJ1-2; D uncertain. CDR3 size: 13 residues. Germline V gene data show CDR1 as SGHTA and CDR2 as FQGNSA. Deletions cut 6 bases from V and 0 bases from J, with 8 bases between.

The J gene is TRBJ2-1, the V gene TRBV7-9; D is uncertain. CDR3 size: 12 residues. Germline V gene sequence: CDR1 SEHNR, CDR2 FQNEAQ (reference sequence). V shed 5 bases and J shed 15 bases, with 17 bases lying between them. CDR3 sequence reads: CASSKGRPDRFF. CDR3 DNA sequence: TGTGCCAGCAGCAAAGGACGGCCTGACCGGTTCTTC. The entire variable domain, with the rest obtained from reference TRBV7-9 and TRBJ2-1, is as follows: DTGVSQNPRHKITKRGQNVTFRCDPISEHNRLYWYRQTLGQGPEFLTYFQNEAQLEKSRLLSDRFSAERPKGSFSTLEIQRTEQGDSAMYLCASSKGRPDRFFGPGTRLTVL.

This clone was detected once. The chain employs TRBV6-6 and TRBJ2-2, with 9 positions matching TRBD2. Germline values: CDR1 MNHNY, CDR2 SVGAGI (reference sequence). V shed 6 bases, J shed 6 bases, and the junction held 5 bases outside the gene matches. CDR3 size: 14 residues. The CDR3 sequence is CASRGASGAGELFF. The CDR3 region has the DNA TGTGCCAGCAGGGGTGCTAGCGGGGCCGGGGAGCTGTTTTTT.

The DNA for the CDR3 is TGCGCCAGCACTCGCGGAATAACAGGGGGCGGTCAGCCCCAGCATTTT. Protein: CASTRGITGGGQPQHF. The gene calls are TRBV10-2 and TRBJ1-5; 9 bases agree with TRBD1. This CDR3 has 16 residues. Germline V CDR1 and CDR2: WSHSY, SAAADI. The J segment lost 6 bases and the V segment lost 7 bases, leaving 13 bases of the junction unmatched.

The CDR3 is CATSRDTLISPQHF. The CDR3 coding sequence is TGTGCCACCAGCAGAGACACACTGATATCGCCCCAGCATTTT. This chain uses TRBV15 with TRBJ1-5; D is uncertain. CDR3 length: 14 amino acids. V was shortened by 0 bases and J by 9 bases, with 12 bases between the two germline ends. Germline lookup yields CDR1 LNHNV and CDR2 YYDKDF (reference sequence).

V and J are TRBV7-8 and TRBJ1-1; unclear D gene. The CDR3 extends over 13 amino acids. Trimming took 4 bases from V and 0 from J, leaving 6 bases between them. The germline V gene has CDR1 SGHVS and CDR2 FQNEAQ. In DNA form, the CDR3 reads TGTGCCAGCAGCTCCCAGATGAACACTGAAGCTTTCTTT. Translated: CASSSQMNTEAFF.

The rearrangement uses TRBV4-2 and TRBJ2-3; perhaps TRBD2 as D (5 bases). V lost 0 bases and J lost 4, with 8 bases in between. The CDR3 is made up of 14 amino acids. CDR1 LGHNA and CDR2 YNFKEQ come from the germline V gene. DNA for the CDR3: TGTGCCAGCAGCCAAGATTTCGGGGCAGATACGCAGTATTTT. Protein sequence: CASSQDFGADTQYF.